These 9 T cell receptor beta chains were sequenced from one sample in a study of cytomegalovirus exposure and HLA in healthy donors. Method: immunoSEQ multiplex PCR; TCRdb's copy keeps in-frame clones and lacks some. The sample lists about 49,000 clones; roughly 92% were seen once. Specimen: PBMCs. Every receptor here comes from a man aged 18 to 29 in good health and CMV-seronegative.

The chain uses TRBV7-2 and TRBJ1-5, with D unclear. Trimming removed 5 bases from V and 0 bases from J, with 5 bases in between. CDR3 length equals 13 residues. CDR1 and CDR2 (germline): SGHTA, FQGNSA. CDR3 bases: TGTGCCAGCAGCCACGGTAGCAATCAGCCCCAGCATTTT. The encoded protein is CASSHGSNQPQHF.

V is TRBV10-2 and J is TRBJ2-7; 8 bases align to TRBD2. Unmatched junction bases numbered 6, after V lost 5 bases and J lost 3 bases. Germline values: CDR1 WSHSY, CDR2 SAAADI. The CDR3 runs 14 residues. The DNA of the CDR3 is TGCGCCAGCAGTACCGGGACTAGTATCTACGAGCAGTACTTC. It specifies CASSTGTSIYEQYF.

The chain joins TRBV30 to TRBJ2-7, with a tentative D call TRBD1 (6 bases). This CDR3 is built from 14 residues. CDR1 is GTSNPN, CDR2 SVGIG, per germline (reference sequence). Deletions cut 5 bases from V and 5 bases from J, with 19 bases between. In nucleotides, the CDR3 is TGTGCCTGGGAGCGGTTCCAGGGGTTGGACGAGCAGTACTTC. As protein: CAWERFQGLDEQYF.

The chain combines TRBV29-1 with TRBJ2-3; 8 bases map to TRBD2. V dropped 6 bases and J dropped 1; count of bases not matched to a gene: 6. CDR3 size: 14 residues. Germline CDR1 is SQVTM and CDR2 is ANQGSEA. CDR3 region: CSVKAGVGTDTQYF. DNA for the CDR3: TGCAGCGTAAAAGCGGGAGTCGGCACAGATACGCAGTATTTT.

The chain has TRBV7-8 and TRBJ2-7, with 8 bases lining up with TRBD2. The CDR3 is made up of 16 amino acids. V lost 1 base to trimming and J lost 4 bases; unmatched junction nucleotides: 9. Germline V gene data show CDR1 as SGHVS and CDR2 as FQNEAQ. The CDR3 DNA follows: TGTGCCAGCAGCTTAGGGGCCGGAGGACTAGCTTACGAGCAGTACTTC. It encodes CASSLGAGGLAYEQYF.

The J gene is TRBJ2-1, the V gene TRBV13, with 8 bases fitting TRBD1. The CDR3 has 16 amino acids. The V gene end was trimmed by 7 bases and the J gene end by 8 bases; junction bases not matched to a gene: 16. Germline-derived CDR1 and CDR2 are PRHDT and FYEKMQ (reference sequence). The CDR3 sequence is CASTLIGDRRGYEQFF. The CDR3 DNA reads as TGTGCCAGCACCCTTATAGGGGACAGGCGTGGATATGAGCAGTTCTTC.

This rearrangement joins TRBV4-1 to TRBJ2-2; D is unresolved. CDR1 and CDR2 (germline): MGHRA, YSYEKL. Trimming removed 4 bases at V and 1 base at J, with 13 bases between. CDR3 length equals 16 residues. The CDR3 bases are TGCGCCAGCAGCCTCCCTTTCCCAGTGAACACCGGGGAGCTGTTTTTT. Translation gives CASSLPFPVNTGELFF.

This chain uses TRBV30 with TRBJ1-1; 8 bases line up with TRBD1. Trimming took 3 bases from V and 12 from J; bases not matched to a gene: 9. The length of the CDR3 is 12 residues. Germline V gene sequence: CDR1 GTSNPN, CDR2 SVGIG (reference sequence). The CDR3 bases are TGTGCCTGGAGCGTTGGACAGGGTAAAACTTTCTTT. Protein: CAWSVGQGKTFF.

This rearrangement joins TRBV5-5 to TRBJ2-2, with D possibly TRBD1 on 6 matching bases. This CDR3 contains 14 residues. With 4 bases removed from V and 4 bases from J, the gap between germline ends came to 11 bases. From germline, CDR1 is SGHKS and CDR2 YYEKEE (reference sequence). This CDR3 reads CASSPPQGTGELFF. The CDR3 DNA reads TGTGCCAGCAGCCCACCACAGGGCACCGGGGAGCTGTTTTTT.